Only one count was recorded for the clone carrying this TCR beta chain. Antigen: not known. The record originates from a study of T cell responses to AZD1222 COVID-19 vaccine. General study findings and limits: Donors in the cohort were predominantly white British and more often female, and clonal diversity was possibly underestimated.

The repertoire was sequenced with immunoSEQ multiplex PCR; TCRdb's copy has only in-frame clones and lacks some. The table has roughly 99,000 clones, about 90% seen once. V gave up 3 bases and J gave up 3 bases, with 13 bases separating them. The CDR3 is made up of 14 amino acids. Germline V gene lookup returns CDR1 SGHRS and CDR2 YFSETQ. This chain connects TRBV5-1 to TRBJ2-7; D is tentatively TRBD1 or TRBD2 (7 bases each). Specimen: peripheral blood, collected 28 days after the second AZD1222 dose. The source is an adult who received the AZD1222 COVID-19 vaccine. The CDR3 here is CASSSPGGGYEQYF. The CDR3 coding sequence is TGCGCCAGCAGCTCCCCAGGGGGGGGCTACGAGCAGTACTTC.